The sequence of this TCR beta chain was determined in a study of glioma-infiltrating T cells. General study points: Very few CDR3 sequences were shared between tissue and blood.

Remarks on this clonotype: Its antigen is still unknown.

The iRepertoire nested amplicon-rescue multiplex PCR amplified TCR alpha and beta CDR3s from RNA. TCRdb passed the multiplex PCR reads through MiXCR, listing each CDR3 protein once. The sample contains 300,000 to 450,000 distinct CDR3 sequences, about 40% of which appear only once. CDR1 MNHEY and CDR2 SVGEGT come from the germline V gene. V was pared by 5 bases and J by 0 bases, with 5 bases between. This CDR3 is built from 13 residues. V and J are TRBV6-2 or TRBV6-3 and TRBJ2-1; no clear D. The TCR was taken from a human donor with low-grade glioma or glioblastoma, undergoing nonglioma brain surgery, or in good health (not recorded which). The sample consisted of glioma tissue, nonneoplastic brain tissue, or PBMCs (not recorded which). The CDR3 DNA follows: TGTGCCAGCAGTATATACTCCTACAATGAGCAGTTCTTC. Protein product: CASSIYSYNEQFF.